These 27 T cell receptor beta chains share one sample of origin, sequenced in a study of cytomegalovirus exposure and HLA in healthy donors. Method: immunoSEQ multiplex PCR; TCRdb's copy keeps in-frame clones and lacks some. The table records about 280,000 clones, over 75% of them present only once. Sequenced input: PBMCs. All receptors come from a woman between 18 and 29 years old in good health and CMV-seronegative.

The J gene is TRBJ1-6, the V gene TRBV5-4, with a tentative D call TRBD1 (6 bases). V lost 4 bases to trimming and J lost 0 bases, with 11 bases between them. The CDR3 covers 16 residues. Germline values: CDR1 SGHNT, CDR2 YYREEE (reference sequence). This chain's CDR3 is CASSRDTSSYNSPLHF. CDR3 in DNA: TGTGCCAGCAGCCGGGACACGAGCTCCTATAATTCACCCCTCCACTTT.

The rearrangement joins TRBV25-1 to TRBJ1-4; 7 bases match TRBD1. CDR1 MGHDK and CDR2 SYGVNS come from the germline V gene. Losses at the gene ends were 7 bases for V and 6 bases for J; bases not matched to a gene: 8. The CDR3 loop spans 14 amino acids. In nucleotides, the CDR3 is TGTGCCAGCACCAACAGGGGAAAGGATGAAAAACTGTTTTTT. Translation gives CASTNRGKDEKLFF.

The J gene is TRBJ1-5, the V gene TRBV6-4; 8 positions agree with TRBD1. Germline V gene sequence: CDR1 MRHNA, CDR2 SNTAGT. The CDR3 covers 14 residues. Trimming removed 11 bases from V and 4 bases from J; junction bases left unmatched: 10. CDR3 amino acids: CAGRYRDRNQPQHF. The CDR3 bases are TGTGCCGGCCGTTACCGGGACAGGAATCAGCCCCAGCATTTT.

This chain connects TRBV4-3 to TRBJ2-1; 9 bases align to TRBD2. J lost 2 bases, V lost 5 bases, and 4 bases had no gene match. This CDR3 contains 15 residues. Germline CDR1 reads LGHNA; CDR2 reads YSLEER. CDR3 DNA: TGCGCCAGCAGCGAACTAGCGGGCGCCTACAATGAGCAGTTCTTC. The encoded protein is CASSELAGAYNEQFF.

The J gene is TRBJ1-2, the V gene TRBV12-5; D is undetermined. Trimming removed 2 bases from V and 8 bases from J, with 15 bases in between. The CDR3 covers 14 residues. Germline assignment: CDR1 LGHNT and CDR2 FRNRAP. This CDR3 is CASGLLGRSRGYTF. DNA of the CDR3: TGTGCTAGTGGTTTGCTAGGCCGTTCAAGGGGCTACACCTTC.

This clone was recorded only once. The CDR3 spells CASSYRGTHPDTQYF. Here the CDR3 DNA reads TGTGCCAGCAGTTATAGGGGGACCCACCCAGATACGCAGTATTTT. V is TRBV6-5 and J is TRBJ2-3; a weak D match, TRBD1 (6 bases). CDR1 and CDR2 (germline): MNHEY, SVGAGI. The CDR3 is 15 residues long. Trimming stripped 3 bases from V and 4 bases from J, with 14 bases between.

The V and J genes are TRBV6-6 and TRBJ1-2; D remains ambiguous. CDR1 and CDR2 from the germline V gene are MNHNY and SVGAGI (reference sequence). V was cut by 7 bases and J by 4 bases, with 19 bases left in between. The CDR3 has 15 residues. The DNA for the CDR3 is TGTGCCAGCACTTATACGGGCGGGCTAACCTATGGCTACACCTTC. It encodes CASTYTGGLTYGYTF.

This chain connects TRBV19 to TRBJ2-1, with no clear D. Germline-derived CDR1 and CDR2 are LNHDA and SQIVND (reference sequence). This CDR3 spans 13 amino acids. Trimming removed 10 bases at V and 0 bases at J, with 10 bases between. The CDR3 sequence: CATDTSSYNEQFF. DNA of the CDR3: TGTGCCACCGACACGAGCTCCTACAATGAGCAGTTCTTC. The full variable domain, rest sourced from reference TRBV19 and TRBJ2-1, is DGGITQSPKYLFRKEGQNVTLSCEQNLNHDAMYWYRQDPGQGLRLIYYSQIVNDFQKGDIAEGYSVSREKKESFPLTVTSAQKNPTAFYLCATDTSSYNEQFFGPGTRLTVL.

V is TRBV18 and J is TRBJ1-2, with D unclear. Looked up from germline, CDR1 is KGHSH and CDR2 is LQKENI. This CDR3 comprises 13 residues. Trimming stripped 0 bases from V and 6 bases from J, with 8 bases between. The CDR3 here is CASSPPLQHGYTF. The CDR3 DNA sequence: TGTGCCAGCTCACCACCGTTACAGCATGGCTACACCTTC.

V usage is TRBV5-6 and J usage is TRBJ2-7; D gene ambiguous. The V end was cut by 0 bases, the J end by 6 bases, with 7 bases between. Per germline, CDR1 SGHDT and CDR2 YYEEEE. The CDR3 is made up of 12 amino acids. The CDR3 DNA reads as TGTGCCAGCAGCTTGGGGCCAGTCGAGCAGTACTTC. This sequence encodes CASSLGPVEQYF.

The V call is TRBV7-9, the J call TRBJ1-2, with 10 bases that match TRBD1. CDR1 is SEHNR, CDR2 FQNEAQ, per germline (reference sequence). The CDR3 contains 15 residues. The V and J ends lost 4 bases and 7 bases, in that order; junction bases with no gene match: 9. The CDR3, as DNA: TGTGCCAGCAGCTCGACCGACAGGGGGCGAGGTGGCTACACCTTC. It translates to CASSSTDRGRGGYTF.

The V gene is TRBV7-2, the J gene TRBJ1-3, with D uncertain. CDR3 length: 15 residues. The germline V gene encodes CDR1 SGHTA and CDR2 FQGNSA. Trimming pared 3 bases from V and 2 bases from J, leaving 11 bases between. The CDR3 DNA follows: TGTGCCAGCAGCTTTCAAGGGAGCGCTGGAAACACCATATATTTT. Protein: CASSFQGSAGNTIYF.

V and J are TRBV7-9 and TRBJ2-3; tentative D call: TRBD2 (5 bases). Germline loops: CDR1 SEHNR, CDR2 FQNEAQ (reference sequence). With 5 bases removed from V and 0 bases from J, the gap between germline ends came to 15 bases. The CDR3 extends over 16 amino acids. CDR3 protein: CASSGRSRASTDTQYF. CDR3 nucleotides: TGTGCCAGCAGCGGGAGAAGTAGGGCTAGCACAGATACGCAGTATTTT. Full variable domain (outside the CDR3, taken from reference TRBV7-9 and TRBJ2-3): DTGVSQNPRHKITKRGQNVTFRCDPISEHNRLYWYRQTLGQGPEFLTYFQNEAQLEKSRLLSDRFSAERPKGSFSTLEIQRTEQGDSAMYLCASSGRSRASTDTQYFGPGTRLTVL.

The CDR3 sequence is CASRQGDWEKLFF. The CDR3 DNA reads TGTGCCAGCAGACAGGGGGATTGGGAAAAACTGTTTTTT. The J gene is TRBJ1-4, the V gene TRBV7-9, with 8 positions matching TRBD1. The CDR3 contains 13 residues. Unmatched junction bases numbered 5, after V lost 6 bases and J lost 8 bases. In germline, CDR1 is SEHNR, CDR2 FQNEAQ (reference sequence).

The V gene is TRBV11-3, the J gene TRBJ2-7; 9 bases line up with TRBD1. Germline-derived CDR1 and CDR2 are SGHNT and YENEEA. Unmatched junction bases numbered 6, after V lost 1 base and J lost 5 bases. This CDR3 has 15 residues. Written as DNA, the CDR3 is TGTGCCAGCAGCTTAGGAGGGACAGGGAAGCACGAGCAGTACTTC. This translates into CASSLGGTGKHEQYF.

V and J are TRBV4-1 and TRBJ2-7, with 13 bases identical to TRBD2. Per germline, CDR1 MGHRA and CDR2 YSYEKL. J was trimmed by 2 bases and V by 3 bases; bases with no gene match: 4. The CDR3 sequence is 16 residues long. The CDR3 reads CASSHPTSGGTYEQYF. The DNA of the CDR3 is TGCGCCAGCAGCCACCCGACTAGCGGGGGGACCTACGAGCAGTACTTC.

The genes are TRBV28 and TRBJ2-1, with TRBD1 matching over 10 bases. The CDR3 has 14 residues. CDR1 is MDHEN, CDR2 SYDVKM, per germline. The V and J ends lost 5 bases and 13 bases, in that order; junction bases with no gene match: 11. Written as DNA, the CDR3 is TGTGCCAGCAGTACCTTGCCGGGACAGGGGTCTCAGTTCTTC. It specifies CASSTLPGQGSQFF.

CDR3 region: CAIRSRDSSYEQYF. Written as DNA, the CDR3 is TGTGCCATCAGGTCTCGGGACAGCTCCTACGAGCAGTACTTC. The chain joins TRBV10-3 to TRBJ2-7; 7 positions match TRBD1. The CDR3 is made up of 14 amino acids. The trim removed 6 bases at V and 0 bases at J, leaving 5 bases unmatched. The germline gives CDR1 ENHRY, CDR2 SYGVKD.

V usage is TRBV2 and J usage is TRBJ1-2; 7 bases are a match to TRBD1. The V and J ends lost 6 bases and 2 bases, in that order; junction bases with no gene match: 9. CDR1 and CDR2 from the germline V gene are SNHLY and FYNNEI. There are 15 residues in the CDR3. DNA of the CDR3: TGTGCCAGCAGGCCAAGACAGGGAACCAACTATGGCTACACCTTC. Amino acids: CASRPRQGTNYGYTF.

This clone was detected only a few times. CDR3 nucleotide sequence: TGTGCCAGCTCATGGACCGGGACTAGCGTGGAGCAGTTCTTC. Its translation is CASSWTGTSVEQFF. V usage is TRBV18 and J usage is TRBJ2-1, with 10 positions matching TRBD2. V lost 5 bases to trimming and J lost 10 bases; unmatched junction nucleotides: 8. Germline assignment: CDR1 KGHSH and CDR2 LQKENI. The CDR3 is made up of 14 amino acids. Based on the CDR3 plus reference TRBV18 and TRBJ2-1, the full variable domain is NAGVMQNPRHLVRRRGQEARLRCSPMKGHSHVYWYRQLPEEGLKFMVYLQKENIIDESGMPKERFSAEFPKEGPSILRIQQVVRGDSAAYFCASSWTGTSVEQFFGPGTRLTVL.

This clone was seen once. This chain links TRBV28 with TRBJ2-7; D perhaps matches TRBD2 (6 bases). This CDR3 contains 14 residues. The V gene lost 3 bases and the J gene lost 4 bases, with 13 bases spanning the gap. The germline V gene encodes CDR1 MDHEN and CDR2 SYDVKM. The chain's CDR3 is CASSFHSSAYEQYF. The CDR3 coding sequence is TGTGCCAGCAGTTTCCACTCTAGCGCGTACGAGCAGTACTTC. Drawing the rest from reference TRBV28 and TRBJ2-7, the complete variable domain is DVKVTQSSRYLVKRTGEKVFLECVQDMDHENMFWYRQDPGLGLRLIYFSYDVKMKEKGDIPEGYSVSREKKERFSLILESASTNQTSMYLCASSFHSSAYEQYFGPGTRLTVT.

The rearrangement joins TRBV5-1 to TRBJ1-4; no clear D gene. This CDR3 is 13 amino acids long. CDR1 is SGHRS and CDR2 is YFSETQ in the germline V gene. The germline V and J ends were trimmed by 7 bases and 5 bases, with 12 bases remaining between them. In DNA form, the CDR3 reads TGCGCCAGCGCGGGCAGCAAGAATGAAAAACTGTTTTTT. Protein sequence: CASAGSKNEKLFF. The full variable domain, completed using reference TRBV5-1 and TRBJ1-4, is KAGVTQTPRYLIKTRGQQVTLSCSPISGHRSVSWYQQTPGQGLQFLFEYFSETQRNKGNFPGRFSGRQFSNSRSEMNVSTLELGDSALYLCASAGSKNEKLFFGSGTQLSVL.

This clone appeared once. This rearrangement joins TRBV6-5 to TRBJ2-1; TRBD1 matches at 9 bases. The CDR3 sequence is 13 residues long. From germline, CDR1 is MNHEY and CDR2 SVGAGI. V trimming: 8 bases; J trimming: 9 bases; junction bases outside the gene matches: 8. The CDR3 nucleotides are TGTGCCAGCCGAGGGACAGGGATGGTTGAGCAGTTCTTC. Its protein product is CASRGTGMVEQFF.

This clone was detected only a few times. This chain connects TRBV11-2 to TRBJ1-2, with 7 bases lining up with TRBD1. V trimming: 2 bases; J trimming: 3 bases; junction bases outside the gene matches: 9. Germline CDR1 SGHAT, CDR2 FQNNGV. The CDR3 sequence is 16 residues long. The CDR3 bases are TGTGCCAGCAGCTTACGGGGACAGAGACTAGACTATGGCTACACCTTC. Translated: CASSLRGQRLDYGYTF. The variable domain in full, completed from reference TRBV11-2 and TRBJ1-2, reads EAGVAQSPRYKIIEKRQSVAFWCNPISGHATLYWYQQILGQGPKLLIQFQNNGVVDDSQLPKDRFSAERLKGVDSTLKIQPAKLEDSAVYLCASSLRGQRLDYGYTFGSGTRLTVV.

The chain is built from TRBV15 and TRBJ2-7, with 9 nucleotides matching TRBD2. After removal of 5 bases from V and 4 bases from J, the junction contained 9 bases not matched to a gene. The CDR3 totals 15 residues. Germline assignment: CDR1 LNHNV and CDR2 YYDKDF (reference sequence). The CDR3 spells CATSPQPTSGYEQYF. The CDR3 DNA is TGTGCCACCAGCCCGCAACCGACTAGCGGATACGAGCAGTACTTC.

This clone was recorded once. The chain joins TRBV10-3 to TRBJ1-2; tentatively, D is TRBD1 (5 bases). The germline CDR1 and CDR2 sequences are ENHRY and SYGVKD. Trimming pared 0 bases from V and 4 bases from J, leaving 12 bases between. The CDR3 contains 15 residues. CDR3 in amino acids: CAISESPGGIYGYTF. Written as DNA, the CDR3 is TGTGCCATCAGTGAGTCCCCCGGGGGGATCTATGGCTACACCTTC.

J is TRBJ1-1 and V is TRBV30, with 7 bases aligning to TRBD1. Germline CDR1 reads GTSNPN; CDR2 reads SVGIG (reference sequence). V shed 4 bases and J 5 bases; nucleotides not matched to a gene: 10. The CDR3 runs 14 residues. The CDR3 DNA reads as TGTGCCTGGAATCCGACAGGGAAGGGAACTGAAGCTTTCTTT. Translation: CAWNPTGKGTEAFF. Based on the CDR3 plus reference TRBV30 and TRBJ1-1, the full variable domain is SQTIHQWPATLVQPVGSPLSLECTVEGTSNPNLYWYRQAAGRGLQLLFYSVGIGQISSEVPQNLSASRPQDRQFILSSKKLLLSDSGFYLCAWNPTGKGTEAFFGQGTRLTVV.